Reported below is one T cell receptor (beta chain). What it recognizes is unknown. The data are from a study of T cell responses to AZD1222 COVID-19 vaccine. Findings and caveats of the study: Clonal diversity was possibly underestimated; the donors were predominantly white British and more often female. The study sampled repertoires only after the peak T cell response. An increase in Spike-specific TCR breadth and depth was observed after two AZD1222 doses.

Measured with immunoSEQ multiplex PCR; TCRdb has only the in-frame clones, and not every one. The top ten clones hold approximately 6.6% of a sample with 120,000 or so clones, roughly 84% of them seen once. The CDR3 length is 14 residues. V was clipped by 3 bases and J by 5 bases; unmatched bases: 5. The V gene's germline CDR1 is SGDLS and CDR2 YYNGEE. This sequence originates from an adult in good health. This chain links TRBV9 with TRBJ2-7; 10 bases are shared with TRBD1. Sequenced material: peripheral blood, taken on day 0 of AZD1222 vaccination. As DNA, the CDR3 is TGTGCCAGCAGCGCGGGACAGGGGTTCGACGAGCAGTACTTC. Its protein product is CASSAGQGFDEQYF.